The table lists the clone carrying this T cell receptor (beta chain) with a count of one. The data are from a study of PD-L1 blockade in urothelial cancer. Measured with immunoSEQ multiplex PCR; TCRdb has only the in-frame clones, and not every one. The profile shows about 90,000 clones, around four fifths of them singletons. Time point of the sample: peripheral blood 6 weeks after treatment start. The ends were cut back, 2 bases at V and 6 bases at J, with 14 bases in the middle. The CDR3 covers 14 residues. The V gene's germline CDR1 is LNHDA and CDR2 SQIVND (reference sequence). This chain joins TRBV19 and TRBJ2-7; D is possibly TRBD1 (6 bases). This TCR was recovered from a man aged 70 or older with urothelial cancer. Source: PBMCs, taken around atezolizumab (anti-PD-L1) treatment. CDR3 sequence reads: CASSISTGMGEQYF. The CDR3 bases are TGTGCCAGTAGTATATCTACAGGGATGGGCGAGCAGTACTTC.